This T cell receptor (beta chain) was observed in a study of blood T cell repertoires in COVID-19. This clone was observed a single time. This study enrolled people aged 18 to 89 from about two dozen US geographic areas. Symptom resolution, clearance, or two negative PCRs marked the recovered donors of Cohort 3. Source study methods: Counts of nucleated cells, estimated from reference gene primer amplification, were obtained. The repertoire was sequenced with immunoSEQ multiplex PCR; TCRdb's copy has only in-frame clones and lacks some. V, J and clone size derive from that table, while D and trimming were established from the DNA sequence. The repertoire has 350,000 to 400,000 clones, roughly nine tenths of them found once; the top ten carry around 3%. The sequence derives from a woman in her 30s who had recovered from COVID-19. The sample was PBMCs or T cells enriched from blood (not recorded which).

CDR3 in amino acids: CATSAGLHNEQFF. The DNA of the CDR3 is TGTGCCACCAGTGCGGGACTTCACAATGAGCAGTTCTTC. The chain employs TRBV24-1 and TRBJ2-1; possible D gene TRBD2, 6 bases. Trimming stripped 5 bases from V and 5 bases from J, with 9 bases between. This CDR3 contains 13 residues. Germline CDR1 and CDR2: KGHDR and SFDVKD.